The following is a T cell receptor beta chain sequence with its context. Its target is unknown. Germline is not matched at one junction end, which may reflect a read error. The data were obtained in a study of cytomegalovirus exposure and HLA in healthy donors. The PCR contained 60 Vbeta and 13 Jbeta primers. Clones were sequenced by immunoSEQ multiplex PCR, and TCRdb holds only the in-frame ones, with some missing. This sample has some 120,000 clones, with about 80% found just once. Germline V gives CDR1 SEHNR, CDR2 FQNEAQ (reference sequence). CDR3 length: 15 residues. Study-level findings and limits: Later analysis associated a missense DCLRE1C variant with TCR beta V- and J-gene trimming. CMV serostatus was the only immune exposure information that was available.

The specimen was PBMCs. The chain uses TRBV7-9 and TRBJ1-2, with TRBD1 matching 8 bases. The sequence was obtained from a male donor in good health and CMV-seronegative. The CDR3 sequence: CSSSSISGTGYGYTF. In DNA form, the CDR3 reads TGTTCCAGCAGCTCAATATCCGGGACAGGATATGGCTACACCTTC.